What follows are 20 T cell receptor beta chains derived from one specimen sequenced in a study of CD8+CD57+ T cells in acquired aplastic anemia. For CDR3 and TCR beta VDJ profiling, genomic DNA was the template used. MiXCR, run by TCRdb on the reads, gives a single entry per CDR3 protein. The profile covers some 130,000 distinct CDR3 sequences, with 48% appearing a single time and about 2.7% taken by the ten largest. Material for sequencing was sorted CD4+, CD8+, or CD8+CD57+ T cells (not recorded which) from PBMCs. These receptors were taken from a human donor in good health, serving as a control.

The V call is TRBV5-4, the J call TRBJ1-6, with D perhaps matching TRBD1 (6 bases). The V end was cut by 2 bases, the J end by 8 bases, with 17 bases between. The germline gives CDR1 SGHNT, CDR2 YYREEE (reference sequence). The length of the CDR3 is 16 residues. This chain's CDR3 is CASSLGGDTNDSPLHF. CDR3 sequence (DNA): TGTGCCAGCAGCTTAGGGGGAGATACCAATGATTCACCCCTCCACTTT.

CDR3 sequence: CASSDPSGLGPRTEAFF. The CDR3 DNA follows: TGTGCCAGCAGTGATCCCTCGGGACTGGGACCAAGGACTGAAGCTTTCTTT. This chain links TRBV25-1 with TRBJ1-1, with D perhaps TRBD1 (5 bases). CDR3 length equals 17 residues. Between the trimmed V and J ends, which lost 3 bases and 5 bases, there was a span of 22 bases. CDR1 and CDR2 (germline): MGHDK, SYGVNS.

This clonotype has a count of ten or more. The rearrangement joins TRBV20-1 to TRBJ1-2; 8 bases line up with TRBD1. The J segment lost 2 bases and the V segment lost 5 bases, leaving 10 bases of the junction unmatched. The CDR3 totals 15 residues. Germline V gene data show CDR1 as DFQATT and CDR2 as SNEGSKA (reference sequence). Here the CDR3 reads CSASYGQGGNYGYTF. The CDR3 DNA reads as TGCAGTGCTTCCTATGGACAGGGAGGGAACTATGGCTACACCTTC.

The CDR3 sequence is CASTDFGQGAISTNEKLFF. The CDR3 region has the DNA TGTGCCAGCACCGACTTTGGACAGGGGGCAATTTCTACTAATGAAAAACTGTTTTTT. V and J are TRBV19 and TRBJ1-4, with TRBD1 matching 11 bases. The CDR3 is made up of 19 amino acids. Germline CDR1 LNHDA, CDR2 SQIVND (reference sequence). Losses at the gene ends were 9 bases for V and 2 bases for J; bases not matched to a gene: 17.

The chain has TRBV6-1 and TRBJ1-5; D unclear. In germline, CDR1 is MNHNS, CDR2 SASEGT. Trimming removed 8 bases from V and 9 bases from J, with 20 bases in between. There are 14 residues in the CDR3. The CDR3 region has the DNA TGTGCCAGCCTCCCGGGTGGAGGGCGGGTGCCCCAGCATTTT. Translation gives CASLPGGGRVPQHF.

This clonotype was detected ten times or more. The rearrangement links TRBV15 to TRBJ1-2; D is perhaps TRBD1 (5 bases). This CDR3 has 12 amino acids. Per the germline V gene, CDR1 is LNHNV and CDR2 is YYDKDF (reference sequence). V lost 0 bases, J lost 8 bases, and 7 bases lay in between. CDR3 sequence: CATSREGRGYTF. CDR3 DNA sequence: TGTGCCACCAGCAGAGAGGGACGGGGCTACACCTTC.

J is TRBJ2-3 and V is TRBV19; D may be TRBD1 (6 bases). The CDR3 loop spans 15 amino acids. Germline lookup yields CDR1 LNHDA and CDR2 SQIVND (reference sequence). Trimming removed 8 bases at V and 8 bases at J, with 23 bases between. This CDR3 reads CASVLTGFWAGTQYF. The CDR3 DNA is TGTGCCAGTGTCCTCACAGGGTTTTGGGCAGGTACGCAGTATTTT.

This chain joins TRBV29-1 and TRBJ2-7; TRBD2 aligns across 10 bases. The V gene's germline CDR1 is SQVTM and CDR2 ANQGSEA. Trimming cost V 6 bases and J 3 bases; bases outside gene matches: 2. This CDR3 has 12 residues. The CDR3 loop is CSVKREGYEQYF. CDR3 DNA sequence: TGCAGCGTAAAGCGGGAGGGCTACGAGCAGTACTTC.

This clonotype showed up many times. The chain has TRBV10-3 and TRBJ2-3; TRBD2 aligns across 7 bases. J lost 0 bases, V lost 6 bases, and 6 bases had no gene match. The CDR3 consists of 15 residues. Germline V gene sequence: CDR1 ENHRY, CDR2 SYGVKD. CDR3 nucleotide sequence: TGTGCCATCAGGCCAGCGGGGACGAGCACAGATACGCAGTATTTT. Its translation is CAIRPAGTSTDTQYF.

In its sample, this clonotype was seen a few times. Its ends do not fully match the called genes, so a read error is possible. This sequence joins TRBV5-5 and TRBJ1-1; no definite D call. Germline assignment: CDR1 SGHKS and CDR2 YYEKEE (reference sequence). The CDR3 sequence is 15 residues long. Here the CDR3 DNA reads TGTGCCAGCAGCTTTTTACGGGCGGGGAACACTGTAGCTTTCTTT. This codes for CASSFLRAGNTVAFF. The full variable domain, rest sourced from reference TRBV5-5 and TRBJ1-1, is DAGVTQSPTHLIKTRGQQVTLRCSPISGHKSVSWYQQVLGQGPQFIFQYYEKEERGRGNFPDRFSARQFPNYSSELNVNALLLGDSALYLCASSFLRAGNTVAFFGQGTRLTVV.

This clonotype has a handful of counts. This rearrangement joins TRBV3-1 to TRBJ2-1, with 11 bases identical to TRBD2. The germline V gene has CDR1 LGHDT and CDR2 YNNKEL (reference sequence). CDR3 size: 15 residues. J lost 8 bases, V lost 2 bases, and 5 bases had no gene match. For the CDR3, the DNA is TGTGCCAGCAGCCAAAATAGCGGGGGGGGCGATGAGCAGTTCTTC. Its protein product is CASSQNSGGGDEQFF.

This clonotype was counted ten times or more. The genes are TRBV6-1 and TRBJ2-7; D perhaps matches TRBD2 (7 bases). The V end lost 6 bases, the J end lost 7 bases, and 19 bases lay between the germline ends. This CDR3 is built from 14 residues. CDR1 is MNHNS and CDR2 is SASEGT in the germline V gene. The CDR3 bases are TGTGCCAGCAGCCACGAGGGGGGGGCGGGTGAGCAGTACTTC. This gives the protein CASSHEGGAGEQYF.

The V call is TRBV20-1, the J call TRBJ2-1; TRBD2 might be the D (5 bases). This CDR3 contains 10 residues. Trimming left V 3 bases short and J 12 bases short, with 9 bases between. Germline loops: CDR1 DFQATT, CDR2 SNEGSKA (reference sequence). CDR3 amino acids: CSASLATQFF. CDR3 DNA: TGCAGTGCTAGCCTAGCAACGCAGTTCTTC.

This clonotype was detected many times. This sequence joins TRBV7-9 and TRBJ2-7; 11 positions match TRBD1. The germline gives CDR1 SEHNR, CDR2 FQNEAQ (reference sequence). V was clipped by 5 bases and J by 1 base; unmatched bases: 4. The CDR3 runs to 15 residues. Written as DNA, the CDR3 is TGTGCCAGCAGCCTGGGACAGGGGGGGTCCTACGAGCAGTACTTC. Translation gives CASSLGQGGSYEQYF.

This chain connects TRBV11-3 to TRBJ2-5, with 8 positions matching TRBD2. Germline-derived CDR1 and CDR2 are SGHNT and YENEEA. This CDR3 region has 14 residues. After removal of 6 bases from V and 10 bases from J, the junction contained 13 bases not matched to a gene. This CDR3 is CASRSGGPRGIQYF. The CDR3, as DNA: TGTGCCAGCAGATCGGGAGGGCCCCGCGGAATCCAGTACTTC.

In this sample, this clonotype turned up many times. CDR3 amino acids: CASSPLGLAGSQETQYF. As DNA, the CDR3 is TGTGCCAGCAGCCCCCTGGGACTAGCGGGTTCCCAAGAGACCCAGTACTTC. J is TRBJ2-5 and V is TRBV7-2; 12 bases are a match to TRBD2. CDR1 and CDR2 (germline): SGHTA, FQGNSA. CDR3 length: 17 residues. The V and J ends lost 5 bases and 1 base, in that order; junction bases with no gene match: 8.

This clonotype turned up a few times. V is TRBV15 and J is TRBJ1-6, with D possibly being TRBD1 (6 bases). Germline V gene sequence: CDR1 LNHNV, CDR2 YYDKDF (reference sequence). CDR3 length: 13 amino acids. Trimming took 9 bases from V and 10 from J, leaving 16 bases between them. CDR3 in amino acids: CATSTLGGSPLHF. In DNA, the CDR3 is TGTGCCACTAGTACGCTAGGGGGATCACCCCTCCACTTT.

This chain links TRBV5-1 with TRBJ2-2; no reliable D call. CDR3 length equals 13 residues. Trimming took 2 bases from V and 3 from J, leaving 5 bases between them. Germline loops: CDR1 SGHRS, CDR2 YFSETQ. The CDR3 region has the DNA TGCGCCAGCAGCTTATGGGACACCGGGGAGCTGTTTTTT. As protein: CASSLWDTGELFF. Full variable domain (outside the CDR3, taken from reference TRBV5-1 and TRBJ2-2): KAGVTQTPRYLIKTRGQQVTLSCSPISGHRSVSWYQQTPGQGLQFLFEYFSETQRNKGNFPGRFSGRQFSNSRSEMNVSTLELGDSALYLCASSLWDTGELFFGEGSRLTVL.

This chain links TRBV7-2 with TRBJ2-5, with 9 positions matching TRBD2. After removal of 5 bases from V and 2 bases from J, the junction contained 9 bases not matched to a gene. Germline V gene data show CDR1 as SGHTA and CDR2 as FQGNSA. This CDR3 is built from 16 residues. CDR3 nucleotide sequence: TGTGCCAGCAGCCGCGGGGGGGGGGGGGTACAAGAGACCCAGTACTTC. This sequence encodes CASSRGGGGVQETQYF.

This clonotype has at least ten counts. The V and J genes are TRBV27 and TRBJ2-1, with 7 bases that match TRBD2. CDR1 and CDR2 from the germline V gene are MNHEY and SMNVEV (reference sequence). This CDR3 is 17 amino acids long. V lost 5 bases and J lost 4; bases outside the gene matches: 14. The CDR3: CASSPDRSGRPYNEQFF. The CDR3 DNA follows: TGTGCCAGCAGTCCAGACCGTAGCGGGCGGCCATACAATGAGCAGTTCTTC.